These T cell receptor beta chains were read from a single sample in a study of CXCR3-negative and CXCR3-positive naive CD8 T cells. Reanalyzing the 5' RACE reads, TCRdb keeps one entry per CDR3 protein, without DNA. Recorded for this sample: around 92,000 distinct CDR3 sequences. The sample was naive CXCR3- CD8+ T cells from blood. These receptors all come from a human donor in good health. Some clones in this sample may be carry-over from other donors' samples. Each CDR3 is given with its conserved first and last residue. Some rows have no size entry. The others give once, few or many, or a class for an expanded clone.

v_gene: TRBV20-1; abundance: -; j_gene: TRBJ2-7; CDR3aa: CSARDLGSSYEQYF
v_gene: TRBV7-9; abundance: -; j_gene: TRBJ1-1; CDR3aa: CASSSLQGANTEAFF
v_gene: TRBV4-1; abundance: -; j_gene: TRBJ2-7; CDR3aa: CASSTKTGSRGALSGEQYF
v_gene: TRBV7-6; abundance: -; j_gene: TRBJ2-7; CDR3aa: CASSSLAHEQYF
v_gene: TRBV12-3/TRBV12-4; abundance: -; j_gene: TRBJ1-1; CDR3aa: CASIGGEDTEAFF
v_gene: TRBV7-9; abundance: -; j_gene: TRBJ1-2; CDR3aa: CASSLGNAVSPNYGYTF
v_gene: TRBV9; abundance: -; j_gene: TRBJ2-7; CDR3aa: CASSGTGTGPYEQYF
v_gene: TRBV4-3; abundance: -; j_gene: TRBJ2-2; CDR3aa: CASSQQKLGLAGGTNTGELFF
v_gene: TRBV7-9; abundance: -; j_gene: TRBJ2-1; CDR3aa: CASSQALASARYNEQFF
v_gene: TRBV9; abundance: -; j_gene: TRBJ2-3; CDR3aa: CASSVDLPDTQYF
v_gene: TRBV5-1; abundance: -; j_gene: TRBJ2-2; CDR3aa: CASSFATGEVFF
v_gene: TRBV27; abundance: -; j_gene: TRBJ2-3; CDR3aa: CASRTSGSGDTQYF
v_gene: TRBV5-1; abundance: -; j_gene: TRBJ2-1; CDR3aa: CASSAYRGVNGQFF
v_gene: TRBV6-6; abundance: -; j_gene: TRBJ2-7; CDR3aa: CASSSGLGEQYF
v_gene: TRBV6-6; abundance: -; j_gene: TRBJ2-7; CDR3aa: CASSYSMETGNEQYF
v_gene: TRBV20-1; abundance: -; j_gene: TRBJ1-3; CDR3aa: CSARPTTVYGNTIYF
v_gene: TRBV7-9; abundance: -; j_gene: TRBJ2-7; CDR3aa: CASSFNQLRGETKNIFREQYF
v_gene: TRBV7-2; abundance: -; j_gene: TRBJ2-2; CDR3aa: CASSRGVYTGELFF
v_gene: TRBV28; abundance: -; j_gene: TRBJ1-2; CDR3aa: CASSHRYHGYTF
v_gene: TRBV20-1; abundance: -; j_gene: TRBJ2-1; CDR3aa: CSARDSNNEQFF
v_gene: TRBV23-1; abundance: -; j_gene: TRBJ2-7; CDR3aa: CASRRGRGPYEQYF
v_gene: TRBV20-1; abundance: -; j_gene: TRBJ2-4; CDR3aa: CSARFQLAKNIQYF
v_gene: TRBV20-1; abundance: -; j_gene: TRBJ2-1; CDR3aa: CSARDDGIGNEQFF
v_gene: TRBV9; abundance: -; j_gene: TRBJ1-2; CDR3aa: CASSLEGGYGYTF
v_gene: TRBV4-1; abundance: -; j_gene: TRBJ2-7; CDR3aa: CASSQDQGRTYEQYF
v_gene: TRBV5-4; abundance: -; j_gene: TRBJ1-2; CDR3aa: CASLNAGQGSNYGYTF
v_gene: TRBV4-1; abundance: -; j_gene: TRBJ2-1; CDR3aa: CASSQMTGSYNEQFF
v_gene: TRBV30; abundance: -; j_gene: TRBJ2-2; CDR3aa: CAWSVGDSGELFF
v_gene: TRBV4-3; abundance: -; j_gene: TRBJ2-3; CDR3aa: CASSQEPGLGTDTQYF
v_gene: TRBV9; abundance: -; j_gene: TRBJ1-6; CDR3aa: CASSERAASSYNSPLHF
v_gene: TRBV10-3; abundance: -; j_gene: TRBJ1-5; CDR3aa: CAISQSGSNQPQHF
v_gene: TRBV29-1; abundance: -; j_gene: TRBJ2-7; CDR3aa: CSVESLGTETYEQYF
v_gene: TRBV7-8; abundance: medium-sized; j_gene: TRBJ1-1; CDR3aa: CASSLAQTGVTEAFF
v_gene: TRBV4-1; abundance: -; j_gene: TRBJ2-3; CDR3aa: CASSPAGVADTQYF
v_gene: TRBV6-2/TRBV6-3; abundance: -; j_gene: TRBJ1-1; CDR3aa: CASGLWAEAFF
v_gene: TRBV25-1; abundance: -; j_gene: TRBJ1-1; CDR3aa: CASSEYDTGFPNTEAFF
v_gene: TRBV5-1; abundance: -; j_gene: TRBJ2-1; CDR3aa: CASSLERTGSYNEQFF
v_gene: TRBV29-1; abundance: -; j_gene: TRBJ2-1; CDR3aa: CSVDTWSSYNEQFF
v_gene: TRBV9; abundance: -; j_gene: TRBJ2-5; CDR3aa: CASSAHRDRDQNQETQYF
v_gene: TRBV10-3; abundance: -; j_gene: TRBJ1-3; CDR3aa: CAISEHGTAYSGNTIYF
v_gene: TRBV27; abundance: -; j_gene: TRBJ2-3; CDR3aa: CASRSGGDPDTQYF